The 9 T cell receptor beta chains listed next were all sequenced from one sample in a study of blood T cell repertoires in COVID-19. Some clones are missing from TCRdb's copy, which holds only in-frame ones; the method was immunoSEQ multiplex PCR. Among fewer than 350,000 clones listed, around 90% were seen once. Specimen: PBMCs or T cells enriched from blood (not recorded which). The source is a man between 35 and 55 years old who had been exposed to COVID-19.

V and J are TRBV2 and TRBJ2-5; 7 bases are a match to TRBD1. The germline V gene encodes CDR1 SNHLY and CDR2 FYNNEI. The trim removed 6 bases at V and 3 bases at J, leaving 16 bases unmatched. The CDR3 consists of 17 residues. This chain's CDR3 is CASSLTGALVGEETQYF. As DNA, the CDR3 is TGTGCCAGCAGCCTCACAGGGGCCTTAGTTGGGGAAGAGACCCAGTACTTC.

The rearrangement joins TRBV6-5 to TRBJ1-3; 9 nucleotides match TRBD1. V was clipped by 7 bases and J by 6 bases; unmatched bases: 7. CDR1 is MNHEY and CDR2 is SVGAGI in the germline V gene. CDR3 length equals 14 residues. The CDR3 spells CASTEGTGPNTIYF. As DNA, the CDR3 is TGTGCCAGCACCGAAGGGACAGGGCCAAACACCATATATTTT.

The genes are TRBV3-1 (or the pseudogene TRBV3-2) and TRBJ2-7; TRBD1 matches at 12 bases. V gave up 4 bases and J gave up 3 bases; unmatched junction bases: 7. Germline assignment: CDR1 LGHDT and CDR2 YNNKEL (reference sequence). The CDR3 is 16 amino acids. The CDR3 sequence is CASSPRDRGRIYEQYF. The DNA for the CDR3 is TGTGCCAGCAGCCCCCGGGACAGGGGGCGCATCTACGAGCAGTACTTC.

This clone appeared once. The gene calls are TRBV11-2 and TRBJ1-2; TRBD1 is a possible D gene (5 bases). Trimming cost V 5 bases and J 7 bases, with 17 bases left between them. This CDR3 spans 14 amino acids. Germline loops: CDR1 SGHAT, CDR2 FQNNGV. CDR3 bases: TGTGCCAGCAGCCCCCCCACAGGATTGCTTGGCTACACCTTC. Protein product: CASSPPTGLLGYTF.

The rearrangement joins TRBV28 to TRBJ2-1; maybe TRBD2 (5 bases). V was cut by 3 bases and J by 0 bases, with 9 bases left in between. The CDR3 has 15 amino acids. Germline V gene lookup returns CDR1 MDHEN and CDR2 SYDVKM. The CDR3 DNA reads as TGTGCCAGCAGTTTGGGAGTGAGCTCCTACAATGAGCAGTTCTTC. It codes for CASSLGVSSYNEQFF. The full variable domain, rest sourced from reference TRBV28 and TRBJ2-1, is DVKVTQSSRYLVKRTGEKVFLECVQDMDHENMFWYRQDPGLGLRLIYFSYDVKMKEKGDIPEGYSVSREKKERFSLILESASTNQTSMYLCASSLGVSSYNEQFFGPGTRLTVL.

The CDR3 bases are TGTGCCAGCAGCTTAGATCTGGCTAGGGGCCACGAGCAGTACTTC. This sequence encodes CASSLDLARGHEQYF. The V and J genes are TRBV11-2 and TRBJ2-7; tentatively, D is TRBD1 (5 bases). CDR1 and CDR2 from the germline V gene are SGHAT and FQNNGV. This CDR3 is 15 amino acids long. The V gene lost 0 bases and the J gene lost 5 bases, with 14 bases spanning the gap.

The chain combines TRBV19 with TRBJ2-1; D not certain. Germline loops: CDR1 LNHDA, CDR2 SQIVND (reference sequence). V was shortened by 1 base and J by 8 bases, with 9 bases between the two germline ends. CDR3 length equals 13 residues. The CDR3 coding sequence is TGTGCCAGTAGTATAGTCGCGTCCGATGAGCAGTTCTTC. The encoded protein is CASSIVASDEQFF.

On this clone: Distinct nucleotide sequences in the sample also encode this CDR3. Written as DNA, the CDR3 is TGCAGCGTCGGGACAGGGACGAACTATGGCTACACCTTC. It specifies CSVGTGTNYGYTF. The chain has TRBV29-1 and TRBJ1-2; TRBD1 matches at 9 bases. The CDR3 consists of 13 residues. V lost 6 bases to trimming and J lost 2 bases; unmatched junction nucleotides: 4. In germline, CDR1 is SQVTM, CDR2 ANQGSEA.

This chain joins TRBV24-1 and TRBJ2-3; 8 bases map to TRBD2. With V trimmed by 3 bases and J by 2 bases, 6 bases remained unmatched. The CDR3 is 16 amino acids. CDR1 is KGHDR, CDR2 SFDVKD, per germline. The CDR3 coding sequence is TGTGCCACCAGTGATCGAATAGCGGGGCACACAGATACGCAGTATTTT. This encodes CATSDRIAGHTDTQYF.